These T cell receptor beta chains were read from a single sample in a study of blood T cell repertoires in COVID-19. This table comes from immunoSEQ multiplex PCR, and its TCRdb copy is limited to in-frame clones, with some not included. The sample yields some 80,000 clones, 75% to 85% seen once. Material: peripheral blood. These TCRs come from an elderly woman with active or convalescent COVID-19. CDR3s include the opening cysteine and the closing phenylalanine or tryptophan. The order of the fields is clone size, J gene, D gene, V gene, CDR3 DNA, CDR3 protein. A D gene is named only where the DNA matches it firmly. Not every row has a clone size; where given, it reads once, few, many or a size class.

NA TRBJ2-3 TRBD2 TRBV11-3 TGTGCCAGCAGCATTGGGACTAGCGGACACACAGATACGCAGTATTTT CASSIGTSGHTDTQYF
NA TRBJ1-2 NA TRBV19 TGTGCCAGTGGGGACAACGGCTATGGCTACACCTTC CASGDNGYGYTF
NA TRBJ1-3 NA TRBV10-2 TGCGCCAGCAGTGACCACGGGACACCTACTCTATCTAGCACCATATATTTT CASSDHGTPTLSSTIYF
NA TRBJ2-3 NA TRBV28 TGTGCCAGCAGTTTACTAGCTACAGATACGCAGTATTTT CASSLLATDTQYF
NA TRBJ2-2 NA TRBV5-1 TGCGCCAGCAGCCCCCCCCCGGGGGTAAGGATCGGGGAGCTGTTTTTT CASSPPPGVRIGELFF
NA TRBJ1-2 NA TRBV9 TGTGCCAGCAGCGTAGATGAAGCCAACTATGGCTACACCTTC CASSVDEANYGYTF
once TRBJ2-7 TRBD1 TRBV5-1 TGCGCCAGCAGCTTGGGGACAGGGGGGTTCTACGAGCAGTACTTC CASSLGTGGFYEQYF
NA TRBJ2-7 NA TRBV27 TGTGCCAGCAGTACAAAACATTACGAGCAGTACTTC CASSTKHYEQYF
NA TRBJ2-7 TRBD1 TRBV28 TGTGCCAGCAGTTCTCATATGGGACAGGGTCGATTGGGGCAGTACTTC CASSSHMGQGRLGQYF
NA TRBJ2-7 NA TRBV5-1 TGCGCCAGCAGCTTAGTTTGGGGCCCCTCCTACGAGCAGTACTTC CASSLVWGPSYEQYF
few TRBJ1-1 NA TRBV7-2 TGTGCCAGCAGCTTAGGGGCCAGGAACACTGAAGCTTTCTTT CASSLGARNTEAFF
NA TRBJ2-7 NA TRBV30 TGTGCCTGGAGTGTAATGGTCGGACTTAGCTCCTACGAGCAGTACTTC CAWSVMVGLSSYEQYF
NA TRBJ2-7 NA TRBV30 TGTGCCTGGAGTGACAACTACGAGCAGTACTTC CAWSDNYEQYF
NA TRBJ2-7 TRBD1 TRBV19 TGTGCCAGTAGTATAGTGGGACAGGGGGCCTACGAGCAGTACTTC CASSIVGQGAYEQYF
NA TRBJ2-7 NA TRBV6-6 TGTGCCAGCGGGCAGTACTCCTACGAGCAGTACTTC CASGQYSYEQYF
NA TRBJ2-3 NA TRBV6-6 TGTGCCAGCAGTCACGGGCAGGGGAATACGCAGTATTTT CASSHGQGNTQYF
NA TRBJ2-2 NA TRBV27 TGTGCCAGCAGTTTATTTTTAGGAGGGGGCTCTGGGTCCGGGGAGCTGTTTTTT CASSLFLGGGSGSGELFF
NA TRBJ2-2 NA TRBV11-3 TGTGCCAGCAGCTTAGCGGGTCCCCCCACCGGGGAGCTGTTTTTT CASSLAGPPTGELFF
once TRBJ1-1 TRBD1 TRBV6-2/TRBV6-3 TGTGCCAGCAGTCCCCCCCTCCCAGGGGGAGCTTTCTTT CASSPPLPGGAFF
NA TRBJ2-1 TRBD2 TRBV19 TGTGCCGTGACTAGCGGGGGTAATGAGCAGTTCTTC CAVTSGGNEQFF
once TRBJ2-3 NA TRBV7-9 TGTGCCAGCAGCTCTTACACAGATACGCAGTATTTT CASSSYTDTQYF
NA TRBJ2-3 TRBD1 TRBV24-1 TGTGCCACCAGTTCGACAGGGCGTACAGATACGCAGTATTTT CATSSTGRTDTQYF
NA TRBJ1-6 NA TRBV30 TGTGCCGGAGAGAGACAGGCTAATTCACCCCTCCACTTT CAGERQANSPLHF
few TRBJ2-7 NA TRBV7-6 TGTGCCAGCAGCTCCTTCCTTCCGTGGTCGGGCGAGCAGTACTTC CASSSFLPWSGEQYF
NA TRBJ2-7 NA TRBV12-5 TGTGCTAGTGCGGCGCGGATTTACGAGCAGTACTTC CASAARIYEQYF
NA TRBJ2-7 NA TRBV7-9 TGTGCCAGCAGCTTAGTGACAGCCGAGCAGTACTTC CASSLVTAEQYF
NA TRBJ1-3 NA TRBV19 TGTGCCAGTAGGAATAGTCCCTCTGGAAACACCATATATTTT CASRNSPSGNTIYF
NA TRBJ2-1 NA TRBV6-5 TGTGCCAGCAGTTACGGCTCAGAGCAGTTCTTC CASSYGSEQFF
NA TRBJ2-7 NA TRBV28 TGTGCCATCACCCCCAGGGGTTTGTACGAGCAGTACTTC CAITPRGLYEQYF
NA TRBJ2-3 NA TRBV4-2 TGTGCCAGCAGCCAGGCCGAGGGTACCGATACGCAGTATTTT CASSQAEGTDTQYF
NA TRBJ1-3 NA TRBV19 TGTGCCAGTAGTATGTTTCTATCTGGCCAGGGTCAGGGAAACACCATATATTTT CASSMFLSGQGQGNTIYF
NA TRBJ1-5 NA TRBV7-2 TGTGCCAGCAGCTTAGGTGATACAGGGCAGCCCCAGCATTTT CASSLGDTGQPQHF
once TRBJ2-2 TRBD1 TRBV12-5 TGTGCTAGTGGTGCCCACAGGGGGCGCGGCACCGGGGAGCTGTTTTTT CASGAHRGRGTGELFF
NA TRBJ2-3 TRBD2 TRBV4-1 TGCGCCAGCAGCCAGGTAGGCGGGAGGGCTCAGTATTTT CASSQVGGRAQYF
NA TRBJ2-7 TRBD2 TRBV5-1 TGCGCCAGCAGCTTGGGGGTAGCGGGAGTATACGAGCAGTACTTC CASSLGVAGVYEQYF
NA TRBJ2-2 TRBD2 TRBV18 TGTGCCAGCTCACCAAAGATTAGCGGGATTACCGGGGAGCTGTTTTTT CASSPKISGITGELFF
NA TRBJ2-7 TRBD2 TRBV7-2 TGTGCCAGCAGCTTATTAGCGGGAGTGTGGTACGAGCAGTACTTC CASSLLAGVWYEQYF
few TRBJ2-1 NA TRBV6-2/TRBV6-3 TGTGCCAGCAGCAACTTCTACAATGAGCAGTTCTTC CASSNFYNEQFF
NA TRBJ2-1 NA TRBV2 TGTGCCAGCAGTAACCCTACGGGACTTGATCTTAATGAGCAGTTCTTC CASSNPTGLDLNEQFF
NA TRBJ1-4 TRBD1 TRBV5-4 TGTGCCAGCAGCTCCATCGGGACAGGAAATGAAAAACTGTTTTTT CASSSIGTGNEKLFF
NA TRBJ2-3 NA TRBV11-3 TGTGCCAGCAGCTTAAGCCGAACAGATACGCAGTATTTT CASSLSRTDTQYF
NA TRBJ1-2 TRBD1 TRBV6-5 TGTGCCAGCAGTTGGACAGGGACAGCGAGTGGTGGCTACACCTTC CASSWTGTASGGYTF
few TRBJ2-7 NA TRBV12-2 NA CASGVGQGASYEQYF
NA TRBJ1-1 TRBD1 TRBV19 TGTGCCAGTAGTACGGACAGGAGAGGGTTCACTGAAGCTTTCTTT CASSTDRRGFTEAFF
NA TRBJ1-5 TRBD1 TRBV4-1 TGCGCCAGCAGCCAAGATTCGGCGGACAGGGGCATTCTTCTTCAGCCCCAGCATTTT CASSQDSADRGILLQPQHF
NA TRBJ2-6 NA TRBV7-2 TGTGCCAGCAGCTTCGGTTCCGGGGCCAACGTCCTGACTTTC CASSFGSGANVLTF
NA TRBJ1-1 NA TRBV7-2 TGTGCCAGCAGCTTAGGGGGCCCTGGCACTGAAGCTTTCTTT CASSLGGPGTEAFF
NA TRBJ2-5 TRBD1 TRBV6-6 TGTGCCAGCAGAGAGACAGGGTTAGAGACCCAGTACTTC CASRETGLETQYF